This is a list of T cell receptor beta chains from one sample in a study of identical twins. TCRdb re-derived calls from the 5' RACE reads in MiXCR, one entry per CDR3 protein. The sample shows about 530,000 distinct CDR3 sequences, 15% of them seen only once. These data were also filed under a second study, of yellow fever vaccine responses in identical twins.

The sequenced material came from CD4+ T cells sorted from blood. These receptors were obtained from a woman aged 18-29 years in good health. Each CDR3 is given with its conserved first and last residue. A D gene is named only where the DNA matches it firmly. Expanded clones are given a class, and other clones once, few, many or no size at all.

abundance	j_gene	v_gene	d_gene	CDR3aa	CDR3nt
few	TRBJ2-1	TRBV5-1	.	CASSFRPIGSPSFNEQFF	TGCGCCAGCAGCTTTAGACCTATCGGTAGCCCCTCCTTCAATGAGCAGTTCTTC
.	TRBJ1-6	TRBV20-1	.	CSAREELNSPLHF	TGCAGTGCCCGGGAGGAATTGAATTCACCCCTCCACTTT
.	TRBJ1-1	TRBV19	.	CASSMEQGIKAFF	TGTGCCAGTAGTATGGAACAGGGTATTAAAGCTTTCTTT
few	TRBJ2-1	TRBV21-1	.	CASIDRDRFYNEQFF	TGTGCCAGCATAGACCGGGACAGATTCTACAATGAGCAGTTCTTC
once	TRBJ2-1	TRBV4-1	TRBD1	CASSQGPGTGNYNEQFF	TGCGCCAGCAGCCAGGGGCCCGGGACAGGGAACTACAATGAGCAGTTCTTC
few	TRBJ2-1	TRBV5-1	TRBD1	CASSLDYRGNEQFF	TGCGCCAGCAGCTTGGACTACAGGGGGAATGAGCAGTTCTTC
few	TRBJ1-5	TRBV2	.	CASSEQASNQPQHF	TGTGCCAGCAGTGAACAGGCGAGCAATCAGCCCCAGCATTTT
.	TRBJ2-3	TRBV20-1	TRBD2	CSARSPLAATDTQYF	TGCAGTGCTAGGTCCCCCCTAGCGGCCACAGATACGCAGTATTTT
few	TRBJ2-7	TRBV25-1	TRBD2	CASSSSGYEQYF	TGTGCCAGCAGTTCTAGCGGCTACGAGCAGTACTTC
.	TRBJ1-5	TRBV15	TRBD1	CATSRGQTRNDQPQHF	TGTGCCACCAGCCGGGGACAGACTAGAAATGATCAGCCCCAGCATTTT
.	TRBJ2-5	TRBV19	.	CASSMIAGLQETQYF	TGTGCCAGTAGTATGATCGCGGGGCTGCAAGAGACCCAGTACTTC
.	TRBJ2-7	TRBV20-1	.	CSASPTGEWQYF	TGCAGTGCTAGTCCTACCGGGGAGTGGCAGTACTTC
.	TRBJ2-7	TRBV5-6	.	CASSLFSPRFGARNYYEQYF	TGTGCCAGCAGCTTGTTCTCCCCGAGGTTCGGCGCCAGGAACTATTACGAGCAGTACTTC
.	TRBJ2-1	TRBV24-1	TRBD2	CATSESSGSNNEQFF	TGTGCCACCAGTGAATCTAGCGGGAGCAACAATGAGCAGTTCTTC
.	TRBJ2-1	TRBV12-3/TRBV12-4	.	CASSEWGLQNEQFF	TGTGCCAGCAGCGAGTGGGGTCTCCAAAATGAGCAGTTCTTC
.	TRBJ2-3	TRBV29-1	.	CSVLTRRTDTQYF	TGCAGCGTTCTCACTCGCCGGACAGATACGCAGTATTTT
.	TRBJ2-7	TRBV4-1	TRBD2	CASSQGRLAGAIYEQYF	TGCGCCAGCAGCCAAGGCCGTCTAGCGGGAGCTATCTACGAGCAGTACTTC
many	TRBJ1-3	TRBV10-3	.	CAISEGAGHGNTIYF	TGTGCCATCAGTGAAGGCGCAGGCCATGGAAACACCATATATTTT
few	TRBJ2-3	TRBV3-1	TRBD1	CASSVDRDLTDTQYF	TGTGCCAGCAGCGTTGACAGGGACCTCACAGATACGCAGTATTTT
.	TRBJ1-2	TRBV2	.	CASRTVYLQLF	TGTGCCAGCAGGACAGTCTACCTCCAACTCTTC